The T cell receptor beta chain under discussion was sequenced for a study of identical twins. This clonotype was detected many times. TCRdb used MiXCR to reprocess the 5' RACE reads, holding one entry per CDR3 protein. The repertoire has 200,000 or so distinct CDR3 sequences, 6.5% to 8.5% of them found once; the top ten carry approximately 2%. The CDR3 loop spans 12 amino acids. Germline assignment: CDR1 WNHNN and CDR2 SYGVQD (reference sequence). The J segment lost 9 bases and the V segment lost 10 bases, leaving 6 bases of the junction unmatched. The same sample was also used in a study of yellow fever vaccine responses in identical twins.

The TCR was taken from a woman between 18 and 29 years old in good health. The sample taken for sequencing was memory (CD45RO+) T cells sorted from blood. The V call is TRBV10-1, the J call TRBJ1-6; TRBD1 matches 7 bases. The CDR3 loop reads CAIKTGSSPLHF. CDR3 nucleotide sequence: TGCGCCATTAAGACAGGGAGTTCACCCCTCCACTTT.